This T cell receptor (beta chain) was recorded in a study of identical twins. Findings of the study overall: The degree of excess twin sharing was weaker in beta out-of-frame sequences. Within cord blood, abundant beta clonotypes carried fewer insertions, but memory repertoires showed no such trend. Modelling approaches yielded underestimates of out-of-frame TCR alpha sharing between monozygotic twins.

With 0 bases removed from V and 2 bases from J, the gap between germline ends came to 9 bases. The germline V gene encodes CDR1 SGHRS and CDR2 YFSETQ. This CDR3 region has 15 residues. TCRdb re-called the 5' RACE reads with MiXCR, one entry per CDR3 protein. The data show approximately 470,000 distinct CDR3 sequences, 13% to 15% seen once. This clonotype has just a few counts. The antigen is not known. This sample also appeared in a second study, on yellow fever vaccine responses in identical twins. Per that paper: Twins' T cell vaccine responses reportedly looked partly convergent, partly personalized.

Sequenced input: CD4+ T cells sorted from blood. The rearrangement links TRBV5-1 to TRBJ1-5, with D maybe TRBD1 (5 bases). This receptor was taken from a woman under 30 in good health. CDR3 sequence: CASSLDDSRNQPQHF. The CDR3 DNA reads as TGCGCCAGCAGCTTGGATGACAGCCGCAATCAGCCCCAGCATTTT.